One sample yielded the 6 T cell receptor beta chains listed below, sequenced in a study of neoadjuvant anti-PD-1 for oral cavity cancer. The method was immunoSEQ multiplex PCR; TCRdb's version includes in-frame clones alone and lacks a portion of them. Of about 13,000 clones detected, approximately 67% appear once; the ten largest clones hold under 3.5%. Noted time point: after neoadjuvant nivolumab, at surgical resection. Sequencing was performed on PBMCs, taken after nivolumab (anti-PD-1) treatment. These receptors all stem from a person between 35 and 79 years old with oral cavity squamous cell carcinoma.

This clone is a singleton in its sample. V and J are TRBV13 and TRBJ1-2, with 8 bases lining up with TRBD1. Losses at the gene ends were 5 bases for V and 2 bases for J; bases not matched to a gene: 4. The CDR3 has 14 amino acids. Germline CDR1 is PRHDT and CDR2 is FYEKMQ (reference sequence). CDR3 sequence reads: CASSLGTGNYGYTF. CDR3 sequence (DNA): TGTGCCAGCAGCCTGGGGACAGGCAACTATGGCTACACCTTC.

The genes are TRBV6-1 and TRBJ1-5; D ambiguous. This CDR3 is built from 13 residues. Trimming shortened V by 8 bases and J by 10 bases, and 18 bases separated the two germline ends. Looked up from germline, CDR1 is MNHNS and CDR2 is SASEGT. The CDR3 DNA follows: TGTGCCAGCGAGGCCTCAGTGATCCATCCCCAGCATTTT. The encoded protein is CASEASVIHPQHF.

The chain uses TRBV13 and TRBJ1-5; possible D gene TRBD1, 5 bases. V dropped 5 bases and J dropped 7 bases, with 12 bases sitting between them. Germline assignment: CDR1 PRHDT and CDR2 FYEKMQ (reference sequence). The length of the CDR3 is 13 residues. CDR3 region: CASSMTGEQPQHF. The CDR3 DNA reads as TGTGCCAGCAGCATGACGGGGGAACAGCCCCAGCATTTT.

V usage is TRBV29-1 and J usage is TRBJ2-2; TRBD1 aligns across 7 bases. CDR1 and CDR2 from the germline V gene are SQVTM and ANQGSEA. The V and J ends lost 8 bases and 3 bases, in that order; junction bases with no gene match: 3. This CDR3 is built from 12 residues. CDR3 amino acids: CSFTGDTGELFF. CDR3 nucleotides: TGCAGCTTTACAGGGGACACCGGGGAGCTGTTTTTT.

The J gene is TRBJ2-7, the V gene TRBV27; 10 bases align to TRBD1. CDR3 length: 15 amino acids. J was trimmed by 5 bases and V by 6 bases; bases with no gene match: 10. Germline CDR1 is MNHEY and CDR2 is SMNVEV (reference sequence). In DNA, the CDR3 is TGTGCCAGCAGCCGAACCGGACAGGGGGTCAACGAGCAGTACTTC. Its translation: CASSRTGQGVNEQYF.

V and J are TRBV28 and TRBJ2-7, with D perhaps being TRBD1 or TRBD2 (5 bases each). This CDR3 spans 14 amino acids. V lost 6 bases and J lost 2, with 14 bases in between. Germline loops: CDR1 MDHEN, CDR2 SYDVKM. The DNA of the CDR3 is TGTGCCAGCAGAACCAGGGACGGAGCCTACGAGCAGTACTTC. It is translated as CASRTRDGAYEQYF.